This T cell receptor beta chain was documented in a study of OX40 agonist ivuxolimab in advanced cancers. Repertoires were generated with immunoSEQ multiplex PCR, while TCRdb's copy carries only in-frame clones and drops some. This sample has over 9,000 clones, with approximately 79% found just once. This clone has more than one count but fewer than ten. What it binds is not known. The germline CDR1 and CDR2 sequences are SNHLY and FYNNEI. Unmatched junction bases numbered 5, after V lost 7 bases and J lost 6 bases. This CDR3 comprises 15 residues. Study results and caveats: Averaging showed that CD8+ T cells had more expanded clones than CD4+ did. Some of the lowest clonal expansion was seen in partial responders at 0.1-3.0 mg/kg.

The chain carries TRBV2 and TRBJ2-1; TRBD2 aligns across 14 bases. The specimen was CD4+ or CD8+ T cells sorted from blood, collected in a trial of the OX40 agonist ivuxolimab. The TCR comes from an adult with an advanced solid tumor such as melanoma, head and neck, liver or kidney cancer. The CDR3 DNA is TGTGCCAGCACCCCTGGGACTAGCGGGGGCAATGAGCAGTTCTTC. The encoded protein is CASTPGTSGGNEQFF.